The 21 T cell receptor beta chains below all came from one sample that was sequenced in a study of blood T cell repertoires in COVID-19. TCRdb's copy holds only in-frame clones and misses some; the assay was immunoSEQ multiplex PCR. The repertoire has hundreds of thousands of clones, roughly 83% of them found once; the top ten carry 8.9%. Material: peripheral blood. The source of these receptors is an elderly man with acute or convalescent COVID-19.

The chain carries TRBV6-2 or TRBV6-3 and TRBJ1-1; the D is unclear. Per the germline V gene, CDR1 is MNHEY and CDR2 is SVGEGT. This CDR3 region has 15 residues. The V end lost 3 bases, the J end lost 6 bases, and 17 bases lay between the germline ends. The CDR3 sequence is CASSYAGSGYSEAFF. For the CDR3, the DNA is TGTGCCAGCAGTTATGCCGGCAGCGGGTACTCTGAAGCTTTCTTT.

The chain has TRBV30 and TRBJ2-3; a possible D gene is TRBD1 (6 bases). The CDR3 spans 13 residues. Deletions cut 3 bases from V and 2 bases from J, with 9 bases between. The germline V gene has CDR1 GTSNPN and CDR2 SVGIG (reference sequence). CDR3 bases: TGTGCCTGGAGAGGGACAAACACAGATACGCAGTATTTT. As protein: CAWRGTNTDTQYF.

The chain carries TRBV6-5 and TRBJ2-7; 8 bases map to TRBD1. Looked up from germline, CDR1 is MNHEY and CDR2 is SVGAGI. The CDR3 runs to 15 residues. After removal of 5 bases from V and 2 bases from J, the junction contained 8 bases not matched to a gene. CDR3 region: CASSKPGQATYEQYF. As DNA, the CDR3 is TGTGCCAGCAGTAAGCCGGGACAGGCGACCTACGAGCAGTACTTC.

The V call is TRBV30, the J call TRBJ1-2; D perhaps matches TRBD1 (6 bases). Germline CDR1 GTSNPN, CDR2 SVGIG (reference sequence). The CDR3 has 12 amino acids. The ends were cut back, 8 bases at V and 2 bases at J, with 12 bases in the middle. The CDR3 DNA is TGTGCCCACCGACAGGTCAACTATGGCTACACCTTC. Translating it yields CAHRQVNYGYTF.

The CDR3 bases are TGTGCCAGCAGTGTAACGACCTGGGGCGCCCGGGCCACAGATACGCAGTATTTT. Protein sequence: CASSVTTWGARATDTQYF. The J gene is TRBJ2-3, the V gene TRBV6-1, with D perhaps matching TRBD1 (5 bases). This CDR3 region has 18 residues. Germline V gene lookup returns CDR1 MNHNS and CDR2 SASEGT. Deletions cut 4 bases from V and 2 bases from J, with 22 bases between.

The rearrangement joins TRBV19 to TRBJ1-4; D gene unclear. Germline CDR1 and CDR2: LNHDA and SQIVND (reference sequence). Trimming removed 0 bases at V and 5 bases at J, with 13 bases between. There are 16 residues in the CDR3. CDR3 amino acids: CASSIDQRGGNEKLFF. The CDR3 nucleotides are TGTGCCAGTAGTATAGATCAACGAGGAGGGAATGAAAAACTGTTTTTT.

This sequence joins TRBV5-1 and TRBJ2-5; tentative D call: TRBD1 (6 bases). The CDR3 covers 13 residues. V gave up 3 bases and J gave up 2 bases, with 8 bases separating them. Germline V gives CDR1 SGHRS, CDR2 YFSETQ. The DNA of the CDR3 is TGCGCCAGCAGCTCACAGGGACAAGAGACCCAGTACTTC. This translates into CASSSQGQETQYF.

The chain recombines TRBV5-1 with TRBJ1-6; TRBD1 matches at 7 bases. The CDR3 runs to 14 residues. V dropped 2 bases and J dropped 10; count of bases not matched to a gene: 6. Germline V gives CDR1 SGHRS, CDR2 YFSETQ. The DNA for the CDR3 is TGCGCCAGCAGCTTACAGGGGAGCGAGTCACCCCTCCACTTT. Protein: CASSLQGSESPLHF.

This chain joins TRBV18 and TRBJ2-7, with 9 nucleotides matching TRBD1. V gave up 0 bases and J gave up 7 bases; unmatched junction bases: 4. Looked up from germline, CDR1 is KGHSH and CDR2 is LQKENI. This CDR3 comprises 14 residues. Here the CDR3 DNA reads TGTGCCAGCTCACCACCGGGACAGGGCCGGGAGCAGTACTTC. This sequence encodes CASSPPGQGREQYF.

In this sample, this clone turned up many times. The J gene is TRBJ2-2, the V gene TRBV2; TRBD2 matches at 8 bases. V lost 6 bases to trimming and J lost 4 bases; unmatched junction nucleotides: 7. CDR1 SNHLY and CDR2 FYNNEI come from the germline V gene. The CDR3 is 15 residues long. The CDR3 here is CASRTGGGITGELFF. DNA of the CDR3: TGTGCCAGCAGGACGGGAGGGGGTATCACCGGGGAGCTGTTTTTT. Together with reference TRBV2 and TRBJ2-2, the CDR3 gives the full variable domain: EPEVTQTPSHQVTQMGQEVILRCVPISNHLYFYWYRQILGQKVEFLVSFYNNEISEKSEIFDDQFSVERPDGSNFTLKIRSTKLEDSAMYFCASRTGGGITGELFFGEGSRLTVL.

V is TRBV12-5 and J is TRBJ2-1, with 8 bases aligning to TRBD2. V shed 3 bases, J shed 6 bases, and the junction held 1 base outside the gene matches. CDR1 is LGHNT and CDR2 is FRNRAP in the germline V gene. This CDR3 comprises 13 residues. CDR3 protein: CASGFAGGNEQFF. In DNA, the CDR3 is TGTGCTAGTGGTTTTGCGGGGGGCAATGAGCAGTTCTTC.

This sequence joins TRBV4-1 and TRBJ1-4; D remains unclear. The CDR3 consists of 15 residues. Deletions cut 1 base from V and 5 bases from J, with 11 bases between. CDR1 is MGHRA and CDR2 is YSYEKL in the germline V gene. CDR3 bases: TGCGCCAGCAGCCAAGTTGCGCTTATAAATGAAAAACTGTTTTTT. Encoded protein: CASSQVALINEKLFF.

Only one count was recorded for this clone. The chain recombines TRBV5-1 with TRBJ2-3; 13 bases align to TRBD2. Losses at the gene ends were 0 bases for V and 3 bases for J; bases not matched to a gene: 4. This CDR3 contains 17 residues. Per germline, CDR1 SGHRS and CDR2 YFSETQ. CDR3 nucleotides: TGCGCCAGCAGCTTGGGGACTAGCGGGAGCCCAACAGATACGCAGTATTTT. It specifies CASSLGTSGSPTDTQYF.

The chain has TRBV28 and TRBJ1-5; D call uncertain. This CDR3 comprises 13 residues. V gave up 4 bases and J gave up 11 bases, with 15 bases separating them. Germline V CDR1 and CDR2: MDHEN, SYDVKM. The CDR3 nucleotides read TGTGCCAGCAGTTCACCCTGGATCGGGGCCCAGCATTTT. Protein product: CASSSPWIGAQHF.

This clone was recorded once. The chain employs TRBV6-1 and TRBJ2-1; 9 nucleotides match TRBD2. The germline V gene encodes CDR1 MNHNS and CDR2 SASEGT. The length of the CDR3 is 15 residues. J was trimmed by 7 bases and V by 2 bases; bases with no gene match: 6. CDR3 DNA: TGTGCCAGCAGTGAACGGGCGGGGGGGCGGAATGAGCAGTTCTTC. Translation: CASSERAGGRNEQFF.

This chain links TRBV7-8 with TRBJ1-2; D is unresolved. Trimming removed 1 base from V and 8 bases from J, with 11 bases in between. Germline CDR1 reads SGHVS; CDR2 reads FQNEAQ. This CDR3 is built from 13 residues. CDR3: CASSLGRGGGYTF. CDR3 DNA: TGTGCCAGCAGCTTAGGGCGGGGTGGGGGCTACACCTTC.

This sequence joins TRBV11-2 and TRBJ2-7, with TRBD1 matching 8 bases. The V gene's germline CDR1 is SGHAT and CDR2 FQNNGV. The CDR3 contains 16 residues. V gave up 4 bases and J gave up 0 bases; unmatched junction bases: 8. The CDR3, as DNA: TGTGCCAGCAGCTCCGGTTGGACAGGGAGCTCCTACGAGCAGTACTTC. It encodes CASSSGWTGSSYEQYF.

The chain combines TRBV5-1 with TRBJ2-7, with a tentative D call TRBD1 (5 bases). The CDR3 has 12 residues. V gave up 2 bases and J gave up 8 bases, with 11 bases separating them. The germline V gene encodes CDR1 SGHRS and CDR2 YFSETQ. The CDR3 sequence is CASSFDAGQQYF. The CDR3 nucleotides are TGCGCCAGCAGCTTCGACGCAGGGCAGCAGTACTTC. Combining the CDR3 with reference TRBV5-1 and TRBJ2-7 gives the whole variable domain KAGVTQTPRYLIKTRGQQVTLSCSPISGHRSVSWYQQTPGQGLQFLFEYFSETQRNKGNFPGRFSGRQFSNSRSEMNVSTLELGDSALYLCASSFDAGQQYFGPGTRLTVT.

The V gene is TRBV6-5, the J gene TRBJ1-5; D may be TRBD1 (5 bases). The CDR3 totals 15 residues. Germline lookup yields CDR1 MNHEY and CDR2 SVGAGI. The V and J ends lost 5 bases and 0 bases respectively, with 11 bases between them. The CDR3 reads CASSRTIYSNQPQHF. The CDR3 region has the DNA TGTGCCAGCAGTCGGACAATTTATAGCAATCAGCCCCAGCATTTT.

The chain carries TRBV29-1 and TRBJ1-2; D is possibly TRBD1 (5 bases). In germline, CDR1 is SQVTM, CDR2 ANQGSEA. The CDR3 has 13 residues. CDR3 bases: TGCAGTACTACGTGGGGGGGGACCTATGGCTACACCTTC. Translated, it gives CSTTWGGTYGYTF.

This clone was picked up one time. This sequence joins TRBV1 and TRBJ2-3; the tabulated D call, TRBD2, remains unverified against the DNA. TRBV1 is a pseudogene locus. This CDR3 contains 15 residues. DNA of the CDR3: TGCACCAGCAGCGGCGGGGGCTCAGGCACAGATACGCAGTATTTT. Protein: CTSSGGGSGTDTQYF.